This T cell receptor beta chain was found in a study of identical twins. General study results and limits: Carriage of fewer insertions was seen in abundant cord blood beta clonotypes, whereas memory repertoires showed none. Partial confounding of zero-insertion analyses by invariant MAIT and iNKT cells was possible. Monozygotic twins shared more out-of-frame TCR alpha than recombination models predicted. Out-of-frame alpha sequences common to twins exhibited an excess of low generation probability.

This clonotype was seen more than once but under ten times. The antigen remains undetermined. Trimming left V 2 bases short and J 0 bases short, with 11 bases between. This CDR3 comprises 15 residues. Germline CDR1 DFQATT, CDR2 SNEGSKA (reference sequence). MiXCR, applied by TCRdb to the 5' RACE reads, yields one record per CDR3 protein. The sample has approximately 220,000 distinct CDR3 sequences; roughly 9.4% are singletons. The sequence was obtained from a woman aged 18-30 years in good health. The material sequenced was memory (CD45RO+) T cells sorted from blood. V gene TRBV20-1 combines with J gene TRBJ2-1, with unresolved D. This chain's CDR3 is CSARLRTFSYNEQFF. Written as DNA, the CDR3 is TGCAGTGCTAGACTTCGAACTTTCTCCTACAATGAGCAGTTCTTC.